What follows is one T cell receptor (beta chain) and its context. The entry originates in a study of blood T cell repertoires in COVID-19. In the study overall: Both acute and convalescent COVID-19 samples were obtained from the United States, Italy and Spain. The cDNA or gDNA used as material had been derived from T cells, B-cell-depleted T cells, or PBMCs.

Source study methods: For nucleated cells, counts were estimated from reference gene primer amplification. The table came from immunoSEQ multiplex PCR; TCRdb's copy has only in-frame clones and leaves some out. D and trimming were read from the DNA, whereas the V and J calls and clone size are those reported in that table. The sample holds some 190,000 clones, around nine tenths seen once. This TCR was recovered from a woman in her thirties or forties who had recovered from COVID-19. The material sequenced was peripheral blood.

The CDR3 sequence is CASSWDRTNYGYTF. Written as DNA, the CDR3 is TGTGCCAGCAGCTGGGACAGGACGAACTATGGCTACACCTTC. The chain employs TRBV5-6 and TRBJ1-2; TRBD1 agrees at 8 bases. V shed 3 bases, J shed 2 bases, and the junction held 3 bases outside the gene matches. The CDR3 is 14 residues long. Germline V gene sequence: CDR1 SGHDT, CDR2 YYEEEE.